The sequence of this TCR beta chain was determined in a study of siplizumab effects on memory and regulatory T cells. General study points: A naive or memory phenotype could not be assigned to roughly 80-97% of the proliferating CD4+ or CD8+ clones. Naive T cell populations appeared to exhibit greater diversity than memory cells and appeared to be major alloresponse contributors.

About 1.1 x 10^5 TCR templates were measured in each sample. Assay used: immunoSEQ multiplex PCR; TCRdb lists only in-frame clones, some missing. The sample lists under 130,000 clones, roughly 91% occurring once. Details on this clone: What it binds is unknown.

The sequenced sample consisted of CD4+ T cells sorted from blood. This clonotype was obtained from a human donor in good health.

The CDR3 DNA reads TGTGCCATCAGTGAGGCCATACGGGATACTAACTATGGCTACACCTTC. Its translation is CAISEAIRDTNYGYTF. V usage is TRBV10-3 and J usage is TRBJ1-2; no reliable D call. With 2 bases removed from V and 0 bases from J, the gap between germline ends came to 13 bases. This CDR3 comprises 16 residues. Germline lookup yields CDR1 ENHRY and CDR2 SYGVKD.